This T cell receptor (beta chain) derives from a study of blood T cell repertoires in COVID-19. Study overall: Nucleic acid was either cDNA or gDNA, and it came from T cells, B-cell-depleted T cells, or PBMCs.

Germline-derived CDR1 and CDR2 are MGHRA and YSYEKL. V was clipped by 2 bases and J by 12 bases, with 16 bases between them. The CDR3 has 13 amino acids. The table came from immunoSEQ multiplex PCR; TCRdb's copy has only in-frame clones and leaves some out. Of roughly 250,000 clones detected, 81% appear once; the ten largest clones hold about 2.9%. V usage is TRBV4-1 and J usage is TRBJ1-2, with D unclear. The sequencing sample was made of peripheral blood. The receptor was derived from a woman aged 55-69 years with active or convalescent COVID-19. The CDR3 DNA reads TGCGCCAGCAGCCAACTCGGGGTCCGAAGCCACACCTTC. It yields the protein CASSQLGVRSHTF.